These 27 T cell receptor beta chains originate from one sample sequenced in a study of CD8 T cells in ankylosing spondylitis. General observations from the study: For ankylosing spondylitis blood, a TCR beta motif of 7 or 8 highly homologous variants appeared characteristic.

For these receptors, no antigen is known. TCRdb called the 5' RACE reads again in MiXCR, with one record for every CDR3 protein. The sample gives about 540,000 distinct CDR3 sequences, 12% of which show up once; about 6.8% is in the top ten. Sample: blood, either unsorted or a sorted T cell fraction (not recorded which). All receptors come from a male donor with ankylosing spondylitis.

The genes are TRBV7-2 and TRBJ1-1; D is unresolved. V shed 3 bases and J shed 0 bases, with 8 bases lying between them. Per the germline V gene, CDR1 is SGHTA and CDR2 is FQGNSA. The CDR3 loop spans 14 amino acids. CDR3 in amino acids: CASSLATLNTEAFF. In DNA, the CDR3 is TGTGCCAGCAGCTTGGCGACACTGAACACTGAAGCTTTCTTT. The whole variable domain, remainder taken from reference TRBV7-2 and TRBJ1-1, is GAGVSQSPSNKVTEKGKDVELRCDPISGHTALYWYRQSLGQGLEFLIYFQGNSAPDKSGLPSDRFSAERTGGSVSTLTIQRTQQEDSAVYLCASSLATLNTEAFFGQGTRLTVV.

This clonotype has just one count. This chain connects TRBV20-1 to TRBJ2-5; D remains unclear. The CDR3 loop spans 12 amino acids. CDR1 is DFQATT and CDR2 is SNEGSKA in the germline V gene (reference sequence). V dropped 5 bases and J dropped 3 bases, with 10 bases sitting between them. The CDR3 spells CSAQGHEETQYF. The CDR3 bases are TGCAGTGCTCAAGGCCACGAAGAGACCCAGTACTTC.

This clonotype was detected ten times or more. V usage is TRBV5-1 and J usage is TRBJ2-7; D might be TRBD2 (6 bases). The CDR3 is 13 residues long. Germline CDR1 reads SGHRS; CDR2 reads YFSETQ. V lost 4 bases, J lost 3 bases, and 11 bases lay in between. This CDR3 is CASSPTGSYEQYV. The CDR3 DNA reads as TGCGCCAGCAGCCCGACCGGGAGCTACGAGCAGTACGTC.

The CDR3 loop is CASSQESRNTGELFF. The CDR3 nucleotides are TGTGCCAGCAGCCAAGAGAGCAGAAACACCGGGGAGCTGTTTTTT. The V call is TRBV4-2, the J call TRBJ2-2; the D is unclear. Germline V gives CDR1 LGHNA, CDR2 YNFKEQ. The V end was cut by 0 bases, the J end by 2 bases, with 7 bases between. CDR3 length: 15 amino acids.

This clonotype was seen more than once but under ten times. CDR3 in DNA: TGTGCCAGCAGTTACGGGCCACGCCAAGGTTTAGCCGGGGAGCTGTTTTTT. Protein: CASSYGPRQGLAGELFF. The V and J genes are TRBV6-5 and TRBJ2-2; D is undetermined. The V gene lost 2 bases and the J gene lost 6 bases, with 19 bases spanning the gap. The length of the CDR3 is 17 residues. The V gene's germline CDR1 is MNHEY and CDR2 SVGAGI.

This clonotype was counted a few times. The chain links TRBV7-8 to TRBJ1-1; 7 nucleotides line up with TRBD1. This CDR3 spans 16 amino acids. The V and J ends lost 6 bases and 5 bases, in that order; junction bases with no gene match: 15. CDR1 is SGHVS, CDR2 FQNEAQ, per germline. CDR3 amino acids: CASSHISTGTGTEAFF. The CDR3 region has the DNA TGTGCCAGCAGTCACATTTCGACAGGGACGGGGACTGAAGCTTTCTTT.

There are many counts of this clonotype. The V gene is TRBV24-1, the J gene TRBJ2-5; the match to TRBD1 covers 8 bases. From germline, CDR1 is KGHDR and CDR2 SFDVKD. CDR3 length: 15 residues. V shed 4 bases, J shed 5 bases, and the junction held 8 bases outside the gene matches. The CDR3 reads CATSDPTGVAETQYF. The CDR3 DNA follows: TGTGCCACCAGTGACCCGACAGGGGTGGCGGAGACCCAGTACTTC.

The chain combines TRBV20-1 with TRBJ1-2, with TRBD1 as a possible D gene (5 bases). The CDR3 totals 13 residues. Germline V gene sequence: CDR1 DFQATT, CDR2 SNEGSKA (reference sequence). Trimming stripped 5 bases from V and 6 bases from J, with 16 bases between. The CDR3 loop reads CSADTASGHGYTF. CDR3 DNA sequence: TGCAGTGCTGACACGGCTTCGGGGCATGGCTACACCTTC.

V gene TRBV12-3 or TRBV12-4 combines with J gene TRBJ2-1, with a tentative D call TRBD2 (6 bases). V was shortened by 6 bases and J by 1 base, with 13 bases between the two germline ends. The CDR3 is 15 amino acids. CDR3 sequence: CASSPGTQSYNEQFF. DNA for the CDR3: TGTGCCAGCAGCCCCGGGACTCAGTCCTACAATGAGCAGTTCTTC.

The sample holds a few counts of this clonotype. CDR3 coding DNA: TGTGCCAGCAGTTCCCTCGGCGGGAGGGCCCGCTCCTACAATGAGCAGTTCTTC. Translation gives CASSSLGGRARSYNEQFF. This sequence joins TRBV12-3 or TRBV12-4 and TRBJ2-1; the match to TRBD2 covers 9 bases. The CDR3 loop spans 18 amino acids. Losses at the gene ends were 4 bases for V and 0 bases for J; bases not matched to a gene: 10.

This clonotype was observed a handful of times. V is TRBV5-5 and J is TRBJ2-1; 9 nucleotides match TRBD2. Germline V CDR1 and CDR2: SGHKS, YYEKEE (reference sequence). The CDR3 extends over 17 amino acids. Losses at the gene ends were 5 bases for V and 0 bases for J; bases not matched to a gene: 9. CDR3 in DNA: TGTGCCAGCAGTAAAATCTTTAGCGGGAGCTCCTACAATGAGCAGTTCTTC. This sequence encodes CASSKIFSGSSYNEQFF.

The rearrangement joins TRBV19 to TRBJ1-4; D unresolved. Germline CDR1 and CDR2: LNHDA and SQIVND (reference sequence). V lost 7 bases and J lost 6, with 12 bases in between. The CDR3 is made up of 13 amino acids. In DNA form, the CDR3 reads TGTGCCAGTACCGACGGAGATTATGAAAAACTGTTTTTT. Its protein is CASTDGDYEKLFF.

The V gene is TRBV15, the J gene TRBJ2-3, with TRBD2 matching 12 bases. The CDR3 is 18 amino acids. Germline CDR1 and CDR2: LNHNV and YYDKDF (reference sequence). V shed 5 bases, J shed 0 bases, and the junction held 9 bases outside the gene matches. The CDR3 coding sequence is TGTGCCACCAGCTCCCCCGGGACTAGCGGGCATAGCACAGATACGCAGTATTTT. This codes for CATSSPGTSGHSTDTQYF. Filled out from reference TRBV15 and TRBJ2-3, the complete variable domain reads DAMVIQNPRYQVTQFGKPVTLSCSQTLNHNVMYWYQQKSSQAPKLLFHYYDKDFNNEADTPDNFQSRRPNTSFCFLDIRSPGLGDTAMYLCATSSPGTSGHSTDTQYFGPGTRLTVL.

The chain has TRBV20-1 and TRBJ2-5; D tentatively fits TRBD1 or TRBD2 (5 bases each). The V end was cut by 2 bases, the J end by 6 bases, with 13 bases between. This CDR3 comprises 13 residues. CDR1 is DFQATT, CDR2 SNEGSKA, per germline (reference sequence). The CDR3 region is CSARHGGLKTQYF. CDR3 nucleotide sequence: TGCAGTGCTAGACATGGGGGATTGAAGACCCAGTACTTC.

The chain recombines TRBV7-8 with TRBJ2-2, with D perhaps matching TRBD2 (6 bases). CDR3 length: 15 residues. CDR1 is SGHVS and CDR2 is FQNEAQ in the germline V gene. V lost 5 bases to trimming and J lost 8 bases, with 18 bases between them. The CDR3 sequence is CASSLWRGAFGELFF. As DNA, the CDR3 is TGTGCCAGCAGCCTCTGGCGGGGCGCCTTTGGGGAGCTGTTTTTT.

This clonotype was observed a few times. V and J are TRBV4-2 and TRBJ2-4; no firm D call. The CDR3 is made up of 16 amino acids. With 1 base removed from V and 1 base from J, the gap between germline ends came to 11 bases. Germline CDR1 LGHNA, CDR2 YNFKEQ. CDR3 nucleotides: TGTGCCAGCAGCCAAGGACTGGGTACGGCCAAAAACATTCAGTACTTC. Amino acid sequence: CASSQGLGTAKNIQYF.

The gene calls are TRBV20-1 and TRBJ1-5; TRBD1 might be the D (5 bases). In germline, CDR1 is DFQATT, CDR2 SNEGSKA (reference sequence). The CDR3 consists of 14 residues. Trimming stripped 6 bases from V and 4 bases from J, with 16 bases between. The CDR3 sequence: CSALRGPSNQPQHF. Here the CDR3 DNA reads TGCAGTGCCCTCCGGGGCCCCTCGAATCAGCCCCAGCATTTT.

This clonotype was seen more than once but under ten times. This chain joins TRBV7-9 and TRBJ1-2; weak D call: TRBD1 (5 bases). CDR1 SEHNR and CDR2 FQNEAQ come from the germline V gene (reference sequence). The CDR3 extends over 15 amino acids. Trimming cost V 0 bases and J 6 bases, with 14 bases left between them. The DNA for the CDR3 is TGTGCCAGCAGCTTAGCCGGGACGCCCGGGAATGGCTACACCTTC. Protein product: CASSLAGTPGNGYTF.

This clonotype was recorded a few times. The gene calls are TRBV6-2 or TRBV6-3 and TRBJ1-2; the D gene is possibly TRBD1 (5 bases). The CDR3 has 12 amino acids. CDR1 and CDR2 from the germline V gene are MNHEY and SVGEGT. V gave up 5 bases and J gave up 7 bases, with 11 bases separating them. The chain's CDR3 is CASSPRGSGYTF. As DNA, the CDR3 is TGTGCCAGCAGTCCAAGGGGAAGTGGCTACACCTTC.

This chain links TRBV4-1 with TRBJ2-7; 10 nucleotides line up with TRBD1. Germline V gene lookup returns CDR1 MGHRA and CDR2 YSYEKL. V shed 1 base, J shed 4 bases, and the junction held 4 bases outside the gene matches. This CDR3 is built from 15 residues. The CDR3 here is CASSQVGTGVYEQYF. DNA of the CDR3: TGCGCCAGCAGCCAAGTTGGGACAGGGGTTTACGAGCAGTACTTC.

This clonotype was seen only a few times. The V call is TRBV6-6, the J call TRBJ2-3, with unresolved D. Germline CDR1 is MNHNY and CDR2 is SVGAGI (reference sequence). V lost 2 bases to trimming and J lost 7 bases, with 7 bases between them. The length of the CDR3 is 12 residues. CDR3 protein: CASSYVDHTQYF. In DNA form, the CDR3 reads TGTGCCAGCAGTTACGTCGACCATACGCAGTATTTT.

This clonotype was detected a few times. J is TRBJ2-6 and V is TRBV13; no firm D call. CDR1 and CDR2 from the germline V gene are PRHDT and FYEKMQ (reference sequence). The CDR3 extends over 15 amino acids. Between the trimmed V and J ends, which lost 4 bases and 1 base, there was a span of 8 bases. The CDR3 loop reads CASSSSGSGANVLTF. DNA of the CDR3: TGTGCCAGCAGCTCCTCTGGGTCTGGGGCCAACGTCCTGACTTTC.

This chain uses TRBV19 with TRBJ1-5, with 7 bases fitting TRBD1. The CDR3 is 14 amino acids. Germline V gives CDR1 LNHDA, CDR2 SQIVND (reference sequence). With V trimmed by 6 bases and J by 3 bases, 5 bases remained unmatched. CDR3 DNA: TGTGCCAGTAGGCGGACAGGCAACAATCAGCCCCAGCATTTT. Translation: CASRRTGNNQPQHF.

This clonotype has ten or more counts. The rearrangement joins TRBV10-1 to TRBJ2-2, with D possibly TRBD1 on 7 matching bases. Trimming stripped 6 bases from V and 3 bases from J, with 14 bases between. The CDR3 contains 15 residues. CDR1 and CDR2 (germline): WNHNN, SYGVQD (reference sequence). The CDR3 DNA follows: TGCGCCAGCAGATTTAGCAGGGGGGACACCGGGGAGCTGTTTTTT. It specifies CASRFSRGDTGELFF.

The genes are TRBV11-2 and TRBJ2-1, with 7 bases matching TRBD2. V was pared by 4 bases and J by 8 bases, with 11 bases of the junction left unmatched. The CDR3 has 15 residues. Germline CDR1 reads SGHAT; CDR2 reads FQNNGV. CDR3 sequence (DNA): TGTGCCAGCAGCTCCCTCTCTAGCGGAGATGATGAGCAGTTCTTC. Translated: CASSSLSSGDDEQFF.

This chain connects TRBV15 to TRBJ2-5; D might be TRBD2 (5 bases). V was trimmed by 1 base and J by 5 bases, leaving 8 bases between them. This CDR3 has 13 residues. Germline values: CDR1 LNHNV, CDR2 YYDKDF (reference sequence). The CDR3, as DNA: TGTGCCACCAGCAGAGCCGGGGTCGAGACCCAGTACTTC. It codes for CATSRAGVETQYF.

This clonotype occurred a few times. This CDR3 is CASKPGLGRVRGTQYF. CDR3 DNA: TGTGCCAGCAAACCTGGTCTAGGCCGGGTACGGGGTACGCAGTATTTT. The rearrangement uses TRBV2 and TRBJ2-3, with D possibly being TRBD2 (5 bases). Trimming removed 7 bases from V and 8 bases from J, with 25 bases in between. The CDR3 runs 16 residues. CDR1 and CDR2 from the germline V gene are SNHLY and FYNNEI. The variable domain in full, with the rest retrieved from reference TRBV2 and TRBJ2-3, is EPEVTQTPSHQVTQMGQEVILRCVPISNHLYFYWYRQILGQKVEFLVSFYNNEISEKSEIFDDQFSVERPDGSNFTLKIRSTKLEDSAMYFCASKPGLGRVRGTQYFGPGTRLTVL.